The present T cell receptor beta chain was sequenced within a study of PD-1 blockade in classical Hodgkin lymphoma. Each patient relapsed following autologous stem cell transplantation, and prior brentuximab vedotin exposure differed. When best responses were assessed, they were complete response, partial response or progressive disease. Study results and limitations: Repertoire differences lack defined causes, possibly disease activity or prior therapy.

Remarks on this clone: Its antigen is as yet unknown.

Generated by immunoSEQ multiplex PCR, the TCRdb table keeps only in-frame clones and is missing some. The sample shows fewer than 80,000 clones, around 75% of them seen only once. CDR1 is SGHKS, CDR2 YYEKEE, per germline (reference sequence). Deletions cut 4 bases from V and 10 bases from J, with 17 bases between. The CDR3 sequence is 13 residues long. The TCR was taken from a human donor with classical Hodgkin lymphoma. The chain links TRBV5-5 to TRBJ1-1, with D perhaps TRBD1 (5 bases). Sequenced here: peripheral blood mononuclear cells (PBMCs), sampled before the second cycle of nivolumab. Here the CDR3 DNA reads TGTGCCAGCAGCGTGGAGAGGGGTCTAGGAGCTTTCTTT. It specifies CASSVERGLGAFF.